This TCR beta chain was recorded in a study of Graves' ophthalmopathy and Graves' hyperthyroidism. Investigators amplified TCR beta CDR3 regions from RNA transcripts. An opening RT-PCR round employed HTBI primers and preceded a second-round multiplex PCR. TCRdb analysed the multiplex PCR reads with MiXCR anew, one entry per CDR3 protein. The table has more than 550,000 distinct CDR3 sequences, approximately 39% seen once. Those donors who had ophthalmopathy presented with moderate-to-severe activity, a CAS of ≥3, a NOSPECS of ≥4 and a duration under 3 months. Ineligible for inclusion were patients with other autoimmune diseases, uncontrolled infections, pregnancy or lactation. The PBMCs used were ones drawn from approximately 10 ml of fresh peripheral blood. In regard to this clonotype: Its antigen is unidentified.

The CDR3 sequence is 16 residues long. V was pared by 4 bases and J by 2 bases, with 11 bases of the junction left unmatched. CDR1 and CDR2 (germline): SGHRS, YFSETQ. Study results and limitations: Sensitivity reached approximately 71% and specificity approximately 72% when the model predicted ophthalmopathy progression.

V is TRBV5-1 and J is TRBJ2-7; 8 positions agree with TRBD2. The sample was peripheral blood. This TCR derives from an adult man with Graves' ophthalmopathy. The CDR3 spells CASSPVVAGPTYEQYF. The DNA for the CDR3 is TGCGCCAGCAGCCCCGTGGTAGCGGGACCAACCTACGAGCAGTACTTC.